This T cell receptor (beta chain) originates from a study of T cells in Graves' hyperthyroidism and ophthalmopathy. Trimming removed 5 bases at V and 8 bases at J, with 12 bases between. Germline V lookup: CDR1 SGHTA, CDR2 FQGNSA. The CDR3 sequence is 12 residues long. Those patients with uncontrolled infection, other autoimmune disease, pregnancy or lactation were excluded. RNA transcripts were the template for amplifying TCR beta CDR3 regions. TCR CDR3 regions were first amplified by RT-PCR with HTBI primers. MiXCR was run by TCRdb on the multiplex PCR reads, yielding one entry per CDR3 protein. This sample carries some 490,000 distinct CDR3 sequences, about 20% of them seen once, and the ten largest clones take about half.

The sequencing sample was made of blood. This clonotype was obtained from a woman between 65 and 79 years old with Graves' ophthalmopathy. The rearrangement uses TRBV7-2 and TRBJ1-2; D is undetermined. CDR3 loop: CASSEKAAGYTF. CDR3 DNA sequence: TGTGCCAGCAGCGAGAAGGCCGCCGGCTACACCTTC.